Presented here are 28 T cell receptor beta chains from one specimen sequenced in a study of shared clonotypes between healthy human individuals. TCRdb's copy holds only in-frame clones and misses some; the assay was immunoSEQ multiplex PCR. The repertoire consists of over 700,000 clones, with around 77% occurring once and the leading ten covering under 2%. Sequencing input: memory CD4+ T cells sorted from blood. Subset here: CD45RA-negative fraction. These receptor sequences come from a woman under 40 in good health.

This clone was seen only once. The junction departs from germline at one end; a sequencing error may be responsible. V is TRBV5-1 and J is TRBJ2-1; 14 bases agree with TRBD2. The germline CDR1 and CDR2 sequences are SGHRS and YFSETQ. This CDR3 spans 15 amino acids. CDR3 in amino acids: CGSSTGTSGSNEQFF. CDR3 nucleotide sequence: TGCGGCAGCAGCACCGGGACTAGCGGGAGCAATGAGCAGTTCTTC.

The V call is TRBV7-9, the J call TRBJ2-3; 9 nucleotides line up with TRBD2. In germline, CDR1 is SEHNR, CDR2 FQNEAQ (reference sequence). The V and J ends lost 0 bases and 3 bases, in that order; junction bases with no gene match: 1. The CDR3 totals 15 residues. DNA of the CDR3: TGTGCCAGCAGCTTAGCAGCGGGAGGAACAGATACGCAGTATTTT. Amino acid sequence: CASSLAAGGTDTQYF. The whole variable domain, filled in from reference TRBV7-9 and TRBJ2-3, reads DTGVSQNPRHKITKRGQNVTFRCDPISEHNRLYWYRQTLGQGPEFLTYFQNEAQLEKSRLLSDRFSAERPKGSFSTLEIQRTEQGDSAMYLCASSLAAGGTDTQYFGPGTRLTVL.

This clone was seen a single time. The chain recombines TRBV7-9 with TRBJ1-1; D is unclear. The germline CDR1 and CDR2 sequences are SEHNR and FQNEAQ (reference sequence). V was pared by 1 base and J by 4 bases, with 7 bases between. The CDR3 loop spans 13 amino acids. The CDR3 DNA reads as TGTGCCAGCAGCTTAGACGTGCTCACTGAAGCTTTCTTT. Amino acid sequence: CASSLDVLTEAFF. The entire variable domain, with the rest obtained from reference TRBV7-9 and TRBJ1-1, is as follows: DTGVSQNPRHKITKRGQNVTFRCDPISEHNRLYWYRQTLGQGPEFLTYFQNEAQLEKSRLLSDRFSAERPKGSFSTLEIQRTEQGDSAMYLCASSLDVLTEAFFGQGTRLTVV.

The chain couples TRBV27 to TRBJ1-6; D ambiguous. This CDR3 is 12 amino acids long. The germline V gene has CDR1 MNHEY and CDR2 SMNVEV (reference sequence). V lost 3 bases, J lost 7 bases, and 4 bases lay in between. For the CDR3, the DNA is TGTGCCAGCAGTTTGTTCAATTCACCCCTCCACTTT. It is translated as CASSLFNSPLHF.

The chain couples TRBV6-5 to TRBJ2-5, with D possibly matching TRBD1 (5 bases). V was cut by 2 bases and J by 1 base, with 11 bases left in between. Germline V gene data show CDR1 as MNHEY and CDR2 as SVGAGI. The CDR3 totals 15 residues. CDR3 residues: CASSYVRVPQETQYF. In DNA, the CDR3 is TGTGCCAGCAGTTACGTCAGGGTGCCCCAAGAGACCCAGTACTTC.

This chain connects TRBV29-1 to TRBJ2-5; D is possibly TRBD2 (6 bases). Trimming took off 5 bases at V and 2 bases at J, with 15 bases between the two ends. CDR1 and CDR2 from the germline V gene are SQVTM and ANQGSEA. The CDR3 is 14 amino acids. CDR3 region: CSVLAVANQETQYF. The CDR3 DNA reads TGCAGCGTTTTAGCGGTAGCGAATCAAGAGACCCAGTACTTC.

CDR3 protein: CAIGSGGNTGELFF. The CDR3 region has the DNA TGTGCCATTGGTAGCGGGGGGAACACCGGGGAGCTGTTTTTT. The rearrangement links TRBV28 to TRBJ2-2, with TRBD2 matching 9 bases. Germline-derived CDR1 and CDR2 are MDHEN and SYDVKM. There are 14 residues in the CDR3. Losses at the gene ends were 10 bases for V and 1 base for J; bases not matched to a gene: 4.

This chain joins TRBV15 and TRBJ2-1, with a tentative D call TRBD1 (6 bases). The CDR3 extends over 17 amino acids. CDR1 LNHNV and CDR2 YYDKDF come from the germline V gene (reference sequence). V dropped 1 base and J dropped 0 bases, with 13 bases sitting between them. CDR3 residues: CATSRGNRGSSYNEQFF. CDR3 DNA sequence: TGTGCCACCAGCAGAGGAAATAGGGGGAGCTCCTACAATGAGCAGTTCTTC.

The chain uses TRBV6-5 and TRBJ2-3; no reliable D call. CDR3 length: 15 residues. The germline gives CDR1 MNHEY, CDR2 SVGAGI. The V end lost 2 bases, the J end lost 0 bases, and 9 bases lay between the germline ends. CDR3 amino acids: CASSYGWSSTDTQYF. CDR3 coding DNA: TGTGCCAGCAGTTACGGGTGGTCTAGCACAGATACGCAGTATTTT.

This rearrangement joins TRBV2 to TRBJ1-2; D perhaps matches TRBD1 (6 bases). V was clipped by 6 bases and J by 4 bases, with 15 bases between them. This CDR3 has 14 amino acids. Germline V lookup: CDR1 SNHLY, CDR2 FYNNEI. The CDR3 DNA reads TGTGCCAGCAGGAGAGGGGGGGAAGGCTATGGCTACACCTTC. Its protein product is CASRRGGEGYGYTF. The full variable domain, its missing parts supplied by reference TRBV2 and TRBJ1-2, is EPEVTQTPSHQVTQMGQEVILRCVPISNHLYFYWYRQILGQKVEFLVSFYNNEISEKSEIFDDQFSVERPDGSNFTLKIRSTKLEDSAMYFCASRRGGEGYGYTFGSGTRLTVV.

This clone was counted a few times. V gene TRBV7-6 combines with J gene TRBJ2-7; TRBD2 might be the D (5 bases). The V gene's germline CDR1 is SGHVS and CDR2 FNYEAQ. There are 15 residues in the CDR3. V was shortened by 2 bases and J by 5 bases, with 16 bases between the two germline ends. CDR3 nucleotides: TGTGCCAGCAGCTTACGGACTGCCATTATGGACGAGCAGTACTTC. This codes for CASSLRTAIMDEQYF.

J is TRBJ2-1 and V is TRBV15, with 7 bases that match TRBD1. With 1 base clipped from V and 5 bases from J, the junction kept 5 bases outside the gene matches. This CDR3 has 15 amino acids. The germline CDR1 and CDR2 sequences are LNHNV and YYDKDF (reference sequence). The chain's CDR3 is CATSRANRGNNEQFF. Here the CDR3 DNA reads TGTGCCACCAGCAGAGCTAACAGGGGAAACAATGAGCAGTTCTTC. Combining the CDR3 with reference TRBV15 and TRBJ2-1 gives the whole variable domain DAMVIQNPRYQVTQFGKPVTLSCSQTLNHNVMYWYQQKSSQAPKLLFHYYDKDFNNEADTPDNFQSRRPNTSFCFLDIRSPGLGDTAMYLCATSRANRGNNEQFFGPGTRLTVL.

This clone was counted once. This chain connects TRBV18 to TRBJ2-3; TRBD1 matches at 9 bases. Germline CDR1 and CDR2: KGHSH and LQKENI. CDR3 size: 16 residues. After removal of 3 bases from V and 6 bases from J, the junction contained 10 bases not matched to a gene. CDR3 amino acids: CASSPGLRTGVDTQYF. The CDR3 DNA sequence: TGTGCCAGCTCACCGGGGCTCAGGACAGGGGTTGATACGCAGTATTTT.

About this clone itself: The same CDR3 can be traced to other DNA sequences in this sample. This chain joins TRBV5-1 and TRBJ1-1, with D possibly matching TRBD1 (5 bases). Germline CDR1 SGHRS, CDR2 YFSETQ. The V end was cut by 1 base, the J end by 1 base, with 8 bases between. The CDR3 contains 14 residues. Here the CDR3 DNA reads TGCGCCAGCAGCTTGCAGGGCCAGAACACTGAAGCTTTCTTT. Translating gives CASSLQGQNTEAFF. Together with reference TRBV5-1 and TRBJ1-1, the CDR3 gives the full variable domain: KAGVTQTPRYLIKTRGQQVTLSCSPISGHRSVSWYQQTPGQGLQFLFEYFSETQRNKGNFPGRFSGRQFSNSRSEMNVSTLELGDSALYLCASSLQGQNTEAFFGQGTRLTVV.

The V gene is TRBV30, the J gene TRBJ2-5; 15 bases agree with TRBD2. The J call is in doubt because the DNA end fits TRBJ2-7 better. This CDR3 spans 17 amino acids. CDR1 and CDR2 from the germline V gene are GTSNPN and SVGIG (reference sequence). The CDR3 here is CAWRSGLAGGPLVEQYF. For the CDR3, the DNA is TGTGCCTGGAGGTCAGGACTAGCGGGAGGGCCCTTGGTCGAGCAGTACTTC.

This chain uses TRBV5-4 with TRBJ2-7, with D tentatively TRBD2 (5 bases). The CDR3 contains 15 residues. Germline CDR1 reads SGHNT; CDR2 reads YYREEE (reference sequence). With 0 bases removed from V and 0 bases from J, the gap between germline ends came to 10 bases. In DNA, the CDR3 is TGTGCCAGCAGCTTGGTACGGGGTAGCTCCTACGAGCAGTACTTC. Translating it yields CASSLVRGSSYEQYF. The full variable domain, in which reference TRBV5-4 and TRBJ2-7 provide the parts outside the CDR3, is ETGVTQSPTHLIKTRGQQVTLRCSSQSGHNTVSWYQQALGQGPQFIFQYYREEENGRGNFPPRFSGLQFPNYSSELNVNALELDDSALYLCASSLVRGSSYEQYFGPGTRLTVT.

V gene TRBV29-1 combines with J gene TRBJ1-5, with D hard to call. Trimming removed 4 bases from V and 5 bases from J, with 18 bases in between. CDR1 is SQVTM, CDR2 ANQGSEA, per germline. This CDR3 is 15 amino acids long. In nucleotides, the CDR3 is TGCAGCGTTGGATTTCTGGCAGAAAAAGATCAGCCCCAGCATTTT. It is translated as CSVGFLAEKDQPQHF.

The chain is built from TRBV2 and TRBJ2-2; D possibly corresponds to TRBD1 (6 bases). The CDR3 length is 15 residues. The V end lost 10 bases, the J end lost 4 bases, and 19 bases lay between the germline ends. CDR1 is SNHLY and CDR2 is FYNNEI in the germline V gene. CDR3 in DNA: TGTGCCATTCGGACAGACAGTTTAGGCACCGGGGAGCTGTTTTTT. Translating gives CAIRTDSLGTGELFF.

In this sample, this clone turned up many times. The CDR3: CASSDPGGTEAFF. CDR3 nucleotides: TGTGCCAGCAGTGACCCGGGCGGCACTGAAGCTTTCTTT. The rearrangement joins TRBV25-1 to TRBJ1-1; D is unresolved. The CDR3 has 13 residues. Trimming removed 3 bases at V and 4 bases at J, with 9 bases between. CDR1 and CDR2 from the germline V gene are MGHDK and SYGVNS.

This chain joins TRBV5-6 and TRBJ2-7; weak D call: TRBD1 (6 bases). Deletions cut 0 bases from V and 3 bases from J, with 13 bases between. This CDR3 comprises 15 residues. Germline V gene lookup returns CDR1 SGHDT and CDR2 YYEEEE. CDR3 sequence reads: CASSLVGAQNYEQYF. CDR3 in DNA: TGTGCCAGCAGCTTGGTGGGGGCGCAAAACTACGAGCAGTACTTC.

CDR3 amino acids: CASSGPLAGSFTDTQYF. The CDR3 nucleotides are TGTGCCAGCAGTGGCCCCCTAGCGGGATCCTTCACAGATACGCAGTATTTT. The gene calls are TRBV25-1 and TRBJ2-3, with TRBD2 identical over 9 bases. V gave up 4 bases and J gave up 2 bases; unmatched junction bases: 10. The CDR3 is 17 residues long. CDR1 MGHDK and CDR2 SYGVNS come from the germline V gene.

This clone was picked up one time. The rearrangement joins TRBV15 to TRBJ2-5; D is undetermined. V gave up 3 bases and J gave up 0 bases, with 5 bases separating them. The CDR3 loop spans 13 amino acids. The germline V gene encodes CDR1 LNHNV and CDR2 YYDKDF (reference sequence). This CDR3 reads CATSRDHQETQYF. As DNA, the CDR3 is TGTGCCACCAGCAGGGACCACCAAGAGACCCAGTACTTC.

This rearrangement joins TRBV5-1 to TRBJ1-5; 7 bases line up with TRBD1. The CDR3 covers 13 residues. V was pared by 4 bases and J by 7 bases, with 5 bases of the junction left unmatched. The V gene's germline CDR1 is SGHRS and CDR2 YFSETQ. CDR3 region: CASSPTGIQPQHF. The DNA for the CDR3 is TGCGCCAGCAGCCCGACAGGGATCCAGCCCCAGCATTTT.

This clone was detected only once. The V call is TRBV28, the J call TRBJ2-3; 8 bases match TRBD1. The length of the CDR3 is 15 residues. Trimming took 5 bases from V and 7 from J; bases not matched to a gene: 11. The germline CDR1 and CDR2 sequences are MDHEN and SYDVKM. Here the CDR3 DNA reads TGTGCCAGCAGTGGATCGACAGGGGAGTATAATACGCAGTATTTT. Encoded protein: CASSGSTGEYNTQYF. The variable domain in full, with the rest retrieved from reference TRBV28 and TRBJ2-3, is DVKVTQSSRYLVKRTGEKVFLECVQDMDHENMFWYRQDPGLGLRLIYFSYDVKMKEKGDIPEGYSVSREKKERFSLILESASTNQTSMYLCASSGSTGEYNTQYFGPGTRLTVL.

The J gene is TRBJ1-2, the V gene TRBV25-1; no definite D call. From germline, CDR1 is MGHDK and CDR2 SYGVNS. The CDR3 covers 14 residues. Trimming took off 7 bases at V and 5 bases at J, with 17 bases between the two ends. This chain's CDR3 is CASTPDPRVYGYTF. CDR3 coding DNA: TGTGCCAGCACCCCGGACCCAAGAGTGTATGGCTACACCTTC.

To note about this clone: The sample has other DNA sequences that encode this CDR3 too. The V and J genes are TRBV30 and TRBJ1-5; D may be TRBD1 (5 bases). Germline CDR1 is GTSNPN and CDR2 is SVGIG (reference sequence). The CDR3 totals 13 residues. With 2 bases removed from V and 2 bases from J, the gap between germline ends came to 7 bases. DNA of the CDR3: TGTGCCTGGAGTCCGGGGGGCAATCAGCCCCAGCATTTT. It is translated as CAWSPGGNQPQHF.

CDR3 sequence reads: CASRGPADTQYF. The CDR3 DNA reads TGTGCCAGCAGAGGACCCGCAGATACGCAGTATTTT. The V and J genes are TRBV25-1 and TRBJ2-3; D remains unclear. The CDR3 is 12 amino acids. V was cut by 6 bases and J by 4 bases, with 8 bases left in between. The germline CDR1 and CDR2 sequences are MGHDK and SYGVNS.

This clone was detected only once. The CDR3 loop reads CATSRDQGNLNTEAFF. CDR3 coding DNA: TGTGCCACCAGCAGAGATCAGGGGAATTTGAACACTGAAGCTTTCTTT. V and J are TRBV15 and TRBJ1-1, with D perhaps matching TRBD1 (6 bases). The CDR3 has 16 residues. Germline V gene data show CDR1 as LNHNV and CDR2 as YYDKDF (reference sequence). With 0 bases removed from V and 0 bases from J, the gap between germline ends came to 11 bases.